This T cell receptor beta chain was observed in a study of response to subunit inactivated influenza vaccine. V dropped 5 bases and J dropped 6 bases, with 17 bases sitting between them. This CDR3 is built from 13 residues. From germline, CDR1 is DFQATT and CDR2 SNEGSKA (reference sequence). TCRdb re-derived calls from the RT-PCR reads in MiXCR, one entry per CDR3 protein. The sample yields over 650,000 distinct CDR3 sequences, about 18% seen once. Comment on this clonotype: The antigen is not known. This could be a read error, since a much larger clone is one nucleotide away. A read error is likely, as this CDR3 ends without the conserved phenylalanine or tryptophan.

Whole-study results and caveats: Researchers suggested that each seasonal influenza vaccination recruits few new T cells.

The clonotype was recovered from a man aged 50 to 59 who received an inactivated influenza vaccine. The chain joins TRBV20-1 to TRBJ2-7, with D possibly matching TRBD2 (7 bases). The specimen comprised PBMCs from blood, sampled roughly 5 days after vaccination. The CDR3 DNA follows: TGCAGTGCTCAAGGGGGGGGGTATCCCGAGCAGTACATC. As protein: CSAQGGGYPEQYI.